This record concerns one T cell receptor beta chain sequence. The antigen remains undetermined. The entry originates in a study of T cell responses to AZD1222 COVID-19 vaccine. Study results and limitations: The peak T cell response came first, and repertoires were sampled only after it.

Libraries were prepared by immunoSEQ multiplex PCR; TCRdb keeps only in-frame clonotypes and omits some of them. The sample lists around 140,000 clones, 80% to 95% occurring once. Between the trimmed V and J ends, which lost 0 bases and 0 bases, there was a span of 5 bases. The CDR3 contains 14 residues. CDR1 is SGHVS and CDR2 is FQNEAQ in the germline V gene. This sequence joins TRBV7-8 and TRBJ1-2; D gene unclear. This clonotype originated in an adult in good health. The sample was peripheral blood, taken on day 0 of MenACWY control vaccination. The CDR3 is CASSLAGTNYGYTF. In DNA form, the CDR3 reads TGTGCCAGCAGCTTAGCCGGTACTAACTATGGCTACACCTTC. The full variable domain, rest sourced from reference TRBV7-8 and TRBJ1-2, is GAGVSQSPRYKVAKRGQDVALRCDPISGHVSLFWYQQALGQGPEFLTYFQNEAQLDKSGLPSDRFFAERPEGSVSTLKIQRTQQEDSAVYLCASSLAGTNYGYTFGSGTRLTVV.